A single sample is the source of the 27 T cell receptor beta chains below, sequenced in a study of Graves' ophthalmopathy and Graves' hyperthyroidism. Amplified TCR beta CDR3 regions were obtained using RNA transcripts as template. First-round RT-PCR with HTBI primers preceded a second-round multiplex PCR. MiXCR, run by TCRdb on the multiplex PCR reads, gives a single entry per CDR3 protein. The repertoire holds about 1.2 million distinct CDR3 sequences, less than 45% seen once, with around 10% in the top ten. The sample was peripheral blood or thyroid tissue (not recorded which). The receptors were gathered from an adult man with Graves' hyperthyroidism.

This clonotype was recorded many times. The chain carries TRBV5-6 and TRBJ1-1; TRBD1 aligns across 11 bases. CDR3 length: 14 amino acids. Per germline, CDR1 SGHDT and CDR2 YYEEEE. J gave up 8 bases and V 3 bases, and 6 bases lay outside the gene matches. In nucleotides, the CDR3 is TGTGCCAGCAGCTACGGACAGGGGGCAAAGGAAGCTTTCTTT. It yields the protein CASSYGQGAKEAFF.

This clonotype appeared many times. The CDR3 protein is CSAKQATYEQYF. The CDR3 coding sequence is TGCAGTGCCAAACAGGCGACCTACGAGCAGTACTTC. The chain couples TRBV20-1 to TRBJ2-7, with a possible D match to TRBD1 (5 bases). The CDR3 has 12 amino acids. Germline loops: CDR1 DFQATT, CDR2 SNEGSKA (reference sequence). V lost 6 bases, J lost 2 bases, and 11 bases lay in between.

In regard to this clonotype: Its ends do not fully match the called genes, so a read error is possible. The rearrangement uses TRBV10-3 and TRBJ2-7, with a weak D call TRBD2 (5 bases). CDR1 and CDR2 from the germline V gene are ENHRY and SYGVKD. The CDR3 extends over 11 amino acids. Here the CDR3 reads CAISESASQIF. For the CDR3, the DNA is TGTGCCATCAGTGAGTCGGCTAGCCAAATTTTC.

This clonotype was seen more than once but under ten times. One junction end disagrees with the germline gene, perhaps due to a read error. The chain uses TRBV11-2 and TRBJ2-7; 8 bases match TRBD2. This CDR3 has 17 amino acids. The germline V gene has CDR1 SGHAT and CDR2 FQNNGV. The CDR3: CASSQDVAGGIPYEQYF. CDR3 sequence (DNA): TGCGCCAGCAGCCAAGATGTGGCGGGGGGCATCCCCTACGAGCAGTACTTC.

The rearrangement links TRBV20-1 to TRBJ2-5; D is unclear. The CDR3 contains 16 residues. Trimming left V 3 bases short and J 2 bases short, with 19 bases between. The germline V gene encodes CDR1 DFQATT and CDR2 SNEGSKA (reference sequence). CDR3 residues: CSARGGNVIRQETQYF. The CDR3 coding sequence is TGCAGTGCTAGGGGTGGTAATGTAATACGGCAAGAGACCCAGTACTTC.

V is TRBV10-3 and J is TRBJ2-5, with 12 positions matching TRBD2. The CDR3 covers 15 residues. The V gene's germline CDR1 is ENHRY and CDR2 SYGVKD. The J segment lost 2 bases and the V segment lost 4 bases, leaving 2 bases of the junction unmatched. The CDR3 sequence: CAISGTSGKQETQYF. DNA of the CDR3: TGTGCCATCAGTGGGACTAGCGGGAAACAAGAGACCCAGTACTTC.

A remark on this clonotype: The germline gene is not matched at one end of the junction; a read error may be the cause. This chain joins TRBV5-1 and TRBJ2-5; 8 nucleotides agree with TRBD1. In germline, CDR1 is SGHRS, CDR2 YFSETQ. The CDR3 consists of 19 residues. The CDR3 bases are TGTGCCAGCAGTTTTATCCAGGGGGCGGCGTCGGTCTCCCAAGAGACCCAGTACTTC. This codes for CASSFIQGAASVSQETQYF.

The chain combines TRBV6-5 with TRBJ2-7; a possible D gene is TRBD2 (5 bases). The CDR3 is made up of 15 amino acids. The V gene lost 5 bases and the J gene lost 4 bases, with 18 bases spanning the gap. From germline, CDR1 is MNHEY and CDR2 SVGAGI. CDR3 sequence: CASSPTSYGLYEQYF. CDR3 sequence (DNA): TGTGCCAGCAGTCCAACTAGTTACGGCCTTTACGAGCAGTACTTC.

Remarks on this clonotype: Being one base from a much bigger clone, this may be a read error. This chain uses TRBV6-4 with TRBJ1-4; the D is unclear. CDR1 and CDR2 from the germline V gene are MRHNA and SNTAGT. The CDR3 has 12 amino acids. CDR3 amino acids: CTSLATNEKLFF. The CDR3 DNA sequence: TGTACCAGCCTGGCAACTAATGAAAAACTGTTTTTT.

This clonotype was found many times. V is TRBV5-4 and J is TRBJ2-7; TRBD2 is a possible D gene (5 bases). V lost 2 bases and J lost 3, with 15 bases in between. Germline-derived CDR1 and CDR2 are SGHNT and YYREEE (reference sequence). The CDR3 length is 15 residues. The CDR3 region has the DNA TGTGCCAGCAGCTTTGCGGCGGCCGAGGGCTACGAGCAGTACTTC. It yields the protein CASSFAAAEGYEQYF.

V and J are TRBV7-8 and TRBJ2-5; TRBD1 or TRBD2 may be the D gene (5 bases each). V dropped 3 bases and J dropped 7 bases, with 21 bases sitting between them. In germline, CDR1 is SGHVS, CDR2 FQNEAQ. The CDR3 length is 16 residues. CDR3 DNA: TGTGCCAGCAGCTTGGAGGCTCTAGGACCTGGGGGGACCCAGTACTTC. It encodes CASSLEALGPGGTQYF.

The V call is TRBV5-8, the J call TRBJ2-2, with no clear D. CDR3 length: 13 residues. In germline, CDR1 is SGHTS, CDR2 YDEGEE. Trimming removed 0 bases from V and 7 bases from J, with 7 bases in between. CDR3 protein: CASSLGGFGELFF. The CDR3 DNA sequence: TGTGCCAGCAGCTTGGGGGGATTCGGGGAGCTGTTTTTT.

This chain connects TRBV7-4 to TRBJ1-1; D might be TRBD1 (5 bases). CDR3 length: 16 amino acids. V dropped 5 bases and J dropped 8 bases, with 24 bases sitting between them. The germline CDR1 and CDR2 sequences are SGHVT and SQSDAQ. The CDR3 region has the DNA TGTGCCAGCAGCCCAATGGACAAGGCAAATGAAAGAGAAGCTTTCTTT. As protein: CASSPMDKANEREAFF.

This clonotype was detected only once. The genes are TRBV6-5 and TRBJ1-1; D not certain. Trimming cost V 6 bases and J 1 base, with 9 bases left between them. Germline V gives CDR1 MNHEY, CDR2 SVGAGI. This CDR3 is 13 amino acids long. The CDR3 DNA reads TGTGCCAGCAGACAATGGCAGAACACTGAAGCTTTCTTT. Translated: CASRQWQNTEAFF.

The CDR3 DNA reads as TGTGCCAGCAGCCACCGAAGGACAGGAGATATAGCACCCGGCCGCTACGAGCAGTACTTC. Translated: CASSHRRTGDIAPGRYEQYF. The V and J genes are TRBV7-8 and TRBJ2-7; 7 nucleotides line up with TRBD1. Trimming cost V 5 bases and J 3 bases; bases outside gene matches: 25. This CDR3 has 20 residues. CDR1 and CDR2 (germline): SGHVS, FQNEAQ.

This clonotype was seen many times. The rearrangement links TRBV28 to TRBJ1-1, with TRBD1 identical over 9 bases. The CDR3 totals 16 residues. V dropped 5 bases and J dropped 0; count of bases not matched to a gene: 7. The germline CDR1 and CDR2 sequences are MDHEN and SYDVKM. The CDR3 sequence is CASSTGTGNLNTEAFF. CDR3 nucleotide sequence: TGTGCCAGCAGTACCGGGACAGGGAATTTGAACACTGAAGCTTTCTTT.

This clonotype was observed once. This chain connects TRBV19 to TRBJ2-2; either TRBD1 or TRBD2 may fit D (5 bases each). Trimming pared 6 bases from V and 0 bases from J, leaving 14 bases between. Germline-derived CDR1 and CDR2 are LNHDA and SQIVND (reference sequence). The CDR3 has 16 residues. This CDR3 is CASRPMGPSNTGELFF. DNA of the CDR3: TGTGCCAGTAGACCTATGGGACCGTCGAACACCGGGGAGCTGTTTTTT. Full variable domain (outside the CDR3, taken from reference TRBV19 and TRBJ2-2): DGGITQSPKYLFRKEGQNVTLSCEQNLNHDAMYWYRQDPGQGLRLIYYSQIVNDFQKGDIAEGYSVSREKKESFPLTVTSAQKNPTAFYLCASRPMGPSNTGELFFGEGSRLTVL.

The chain recombines TRBV2 with TRBJ1-4, with D uncertain. Trimming pared 7 bases from V and 5 bases from J, leaving 14 bases between. Per germline, CDR1 SNHLY and CDR2 FYNNEI. The CDR3 is made up of 14 amino acids. The CDR3 spells CASTPGVANEKLFF. In nucleotides, the CDR3 is TGTGCCAGCACCCCCGGAGTTGCCAATGAAAAACTGTTTTTT.

This clonotype was detected once. The CDR3 does not end in the conserved phenylalanine or tryptophan, so this is likely a read error. V is TRBV7-2 and J is TRBJ2-5; 7 bases are shared with TRBD1. The CDR3 runs 15 residues. Looked up from germline, CDR1 is SGHTA and CDR2 is FQGNSA. After removal of 1 base from V and 5 bases from J, the junction contained 7 bases not matched to a gene. In DNA form, the CDR3 reads TGTGCCAGCAGCTTAGAGGACAGGAGAAAGGAGACCCAGTACCTC. Its translation is CASSLEDRRKETQYL.

This clonotype turned up a few times. V is TRBV27 and J is TRBJ2-2; D is possibly TRBD1 or TRBD2 (5 bases each). V gave up 8 bases and J gave up 5 bases, with 12 bases separating them. CDR3 length: 13 residues. Germline V CDR1 and CDR2: MNHEY, SMNVEV (reference sequence). CDR3 in amino acids: CASATGGTGELFF. The CDR3 DNA is TGTGCCAGCGCCACTGGGGGTACCGGGGAGCTGTTTTTT.

Many counts were recorded for this clonotype. The chain links TRBV4-1 to TRBJ2-5, with a possible D match to TRBD2 (6 bases). Germline values: CDR1 MGHRA, CDR2 YSYEKL. This CDR3 is 12 amino acids long. The ends were cut back, 1 base at V and 9 bases at J, with 9 bases in the middle. The CDR3 region is CASSQASGAQYF. The CDR3 DNA sequence: TGCGCCAGCAGCCAAGCGTCGGGGGCCCAGTACTTC.

For this clonotype: This could be a read error, since a much larger clone is one nucleotide away. The chain employs TRBV29-1 and TRBJ2-7; possibly TRBD1 for D (6 bases). This CDR3 has 12 amino acids. Trimming took off 5 bases at V and 0 bases at J, with 8 bases between the two ends. Germline V CDR1 and CDR2: SQVTM, ANQGSEA. As DNA, the CDR3 is TGCAGCGTTCAGGACAGCTCCTACGAGCAGTACTTC. It is translated as CSVQDSSYEQYF.

This clonotype came up many times. The genes are TRBV29-1 and TRBJ2-2, with D perhaps matching TRBD1 (5 bases). The CDR3 is 13 residues long. Per the germline V gene, CDR1 is SQVTM and CDR2 is ANQGSEA. Trimming took off 1 base at V and 7 bases at J, with 10 bases between the two ends. CDR3 amino acids: CSVEVGQGGELFF. In DNA form, the CDR3 reads TGCAGCGTTGAAGTGGGGCAGGGCGGGGAGCTGTTTTTT.

V gene TRBV5-1 combines with J gene TRBJ2-5, with 7 bases fitting TRBD1. V lost 4 bases to trimming and J lost 5 bases; unmatched junction nucleotides: 11. The CDR3 totals 15 residues. Germline CDR1 SGHRS, CDR2 YFSETQ. DNA of the CDR3: TGCGCCAGCAGCCCAAATCCGGGACAGCGGGAGACCCAGTACTTC. Translated, it gives CASSPNPGQRETQYF.

This chain links TRBV7-2 with TRBJ1-2; no clear D. Germline lookup yields CDR1 SGHTA and CDR2 FQGNSA. Trimming shortened V by 4 bases and J by 2 bases, and 14 bases separated the two germline ends. The CDR3 has 15 amino acids. DNA for the CDR3: TGTGCCAGCAGCTATTATGGGGATACAAACTATGGCTACACCTTC. This translates into CASSYYGDTNYGYTF.

This clonotype came up many times. The chain links TRBV7-8 to TRBJ1-5, with TRBD1 as a possible D gene (5 bases). V lost 1 base and J 0 bases, leaving 16 bases between the germline ends. In germline, CDR1 is SGHVS, CDR2 FQNEAQ. The CDR3 extends over 18 amino acids. This CDR3 is CASSLGAGTMDSNQPQHF. CDR3 bases: TGTGCCAGCAGCTTAGGGGCAGGGACCATGGATAGCAATCAGCCCCAGCATTTT.

The sample holds many counts of this clonotype. V and J are TRBV29-1 and TRBJ2-5, with 10 bases fitting TRBD1. This CDR3 spans 12 amino acids. Germline V lookup: CDR1 SQVTM, CDR2 ANQGSEA. V dropped 7 bases and J dropped 4; count of bases not matched to a gene: 3. In DNA, the CDR3 is TGCAGCGCCCGACAGGGGGCAGAGACCCAGTACTTC. Translation: CSARQGAETQYF.